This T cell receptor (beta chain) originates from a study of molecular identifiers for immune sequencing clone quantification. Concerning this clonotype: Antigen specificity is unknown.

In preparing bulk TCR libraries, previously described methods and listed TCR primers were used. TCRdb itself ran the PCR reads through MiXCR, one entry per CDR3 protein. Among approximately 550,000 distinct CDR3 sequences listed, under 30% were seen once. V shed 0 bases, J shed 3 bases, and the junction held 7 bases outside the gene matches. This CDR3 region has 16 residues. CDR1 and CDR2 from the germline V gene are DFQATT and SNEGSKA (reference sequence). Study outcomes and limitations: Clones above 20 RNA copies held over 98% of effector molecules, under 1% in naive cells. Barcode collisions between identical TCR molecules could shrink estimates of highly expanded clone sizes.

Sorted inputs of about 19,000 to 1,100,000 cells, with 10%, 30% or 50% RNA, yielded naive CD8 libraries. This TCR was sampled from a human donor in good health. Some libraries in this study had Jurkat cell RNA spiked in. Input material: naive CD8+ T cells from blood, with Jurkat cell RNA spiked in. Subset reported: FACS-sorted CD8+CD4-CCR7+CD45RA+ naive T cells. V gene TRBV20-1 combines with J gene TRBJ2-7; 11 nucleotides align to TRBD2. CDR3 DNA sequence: TGCAGTGCTAGAGATCGATTAGCGGGAGGGGTCTACGAGCAGTACTTC. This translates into CSARDRLAGGVYEQYF.